This T cell receptor beta chain was profiled in a study of lymphopenia after photon versus proton radiotherapy. With respect to this clone: Its antigen is currently unknown.

V was shortened by 4 bases and J by 4 bases, with 13 bases between the two germline ends. The CDR3 is 15 amino acids. Germline V gene lookup returns CDR1 MNHEY and CDR2 SMNVEV (reference sequence). Regarding the study as a whole: Only patients who died were analyzed for survival; proton advantage is unproven. Post-nadir diversity loss with photons came from oligoclonal expansion, particularly CD8+ Temra cells. A bigger post-nadir fall in TCR diversity correlated inversely with survival time in deceased patients. Relative stability marked proton patients; photon patients lost diversity and naive cells.

Repertoires were generated with immunoSEQ multiplex PCR, while TCRdb's copy carries only in-frame clones and drops some. The data contain about 160,000 clones, roughly nine tenths of them singletons. The sample in question was peripheral blood, obtained from a patient treated with photon-based radiotherapy. J is TRBJ2-2 and V is TRBV27; no firm D call. This TCR derives from a man aged 45-60 years with gastric cancer. The chain's CDR3 is CASSWDHDSTGELFF. The DNA of the CDR3 is TGTGCCAGCAGTTGGGATCACGACTCCACCGGGGAGCTGTTTTTT.